Sequencing of this TCR beta chain was carried out in a study of CD4 T cells in relation to SARS-CoV-2 and coronaviruses (dated by TCRdb to 2020 to 2022). About the full investigation: In the ViraFEST assay, PBMCs were grown with antigen for around ten days, and TCR beta CDR3s were then sequenced to identify antigen-specific clonal expansions. Patient-derived lymphoblastoid cell lines were used to map the HLA restriction of shared crossreactive spike epitopes. The negative reference condition was either a culture with an HIV-1 Nef peptide pool or a culture with no peptide. A different, Illumina-based TCR-beta assay was used to sequence expansion assays from other donors in the study. The Adaptive Biotechnologies TCR-sequencing kit was used for samples from three pre-COVID donors and for the naive versus memory experiments, whereas the other data were Illumina-based. At the level of individual TCR clonotypes, the study evaluated whether memory CD4+ T cells crossreact between the spike proteins of SARS-CoV-2 and those of common cold coronaviruses. Findings and caveats that apply to the study as a whole: Compared with monoreactive clones, crossreactive clones had significantly weaker SARS-CoV-2-driven expansion, a result consistent with antigenic imprinting. Since the crossreactivity analysis centred on spike protein, crossreactivity against other viral proteins was not assessed. The study was constrained by small numbers of patients and of tested TCRs. Memory CD4+ clonotypes crossrecognizing SARS-CoV-2 and at least one common cold coronavirus spike were found in around 71% of donors. No donor contributed both pre-pandemic and post-infection samples, which limited tracing the source of pre-existing responses.

Details on this clone: Its antigen remains unidentified. Base quality data are lacking; no much larger clone is found one base away.

V and J lose 4 bases and 0 bases, and a span of 8 bases separates them. Its CDR3 holds 14 amino acids, cysteine through phenylalanine. The only DNA kept is the CDR3, 42 bases in frame from the first base. The germline V gene encodes CDR1 SGHTA and CDR2 FQGNSA. To prepare the library, the immunoSEQ multiplex PCR assay was applied. Processing in the source paper ran as follows. During preprocessing, nonproductive sequences were removed, along with CDR3s that did not begin with C, did not end with F or W, or were shorter than 7 amino acids. The MANAFEST web app was used to call antigen-specific clonotypes on the basis of expansion compared with the reference and with other culture wells. A clone was considered positive if significant expansion relative to the reference culture was observed in 2 of 3 replicate wells at an FDR below 0.05. For a clone to be considered positive, significant expansion relative to all other tandem wells and an odds ratio above 5 were also required. CDR3 homology was quantified as pairwise Levenshtein distance, calculated with the stringdist R package after three terminal residues were trimmed from each end. TCRdb stores this immuneACCESS table with in-frame sequences only. Part of the clones is absent; in the studies checked, under half of the shortfall reflects unresolved V genes, and no reason is known for the rest. V and J calls and clone size are copied from that table; D and trimming were computed from the DNA. The sample table records 25,000 to 35,000 clones; 60% to 80% of these occur just once. The ten largest clones add up to 9% to 15% of the sample.

CD4+ T cells from unexposed donors were collected before the COVID-19 pandemic (2011-2018). After 10 days of culture, CD4+ T cells were isolated with the EasySep CD4+ T cell isolation kit. As cell numbers permitted, CD4+ T cells from unexposed donors were tested for reactivity to SARS-CoV-2 S and N and to four common cold coronavirus spike pools. Two million PBMCs per well were cultured in IMDM with about 5% human AB serum and about 10 IU/ml IL-2. Half of the culture medium was replaced with fresh IL-2-containing medium on days 3 and 7. Each peptide culture condition was generally run in triplicate replicate wells. Leukapheresis product for the unexposed donors was purchased commercially. PBMCs were isolated from leukapheresis product or whole blood by Ficoll-Paque PLUS gradient centrifugation. PBMCs were either cryopreserved at -140 degrees C or used fresh in the expansion assay. The QIAamp Micro DNA Kit was used to extract genomic DNA from the CD4+ T cells.

Sequencing used CD4+ T cells from PBMCs, cultured in vitro. The origin of this receptor is a human donor in good health. The rearrangement combines TRBV7-2 with TRBJ2-3, with the D gene too uncertain to name. The CDR3 is CASSSRPSTDTQYF. The nucleotides are TGTGCCAGCAGCTCCAGACCGAGCACAGATACGCAGTATTTT.